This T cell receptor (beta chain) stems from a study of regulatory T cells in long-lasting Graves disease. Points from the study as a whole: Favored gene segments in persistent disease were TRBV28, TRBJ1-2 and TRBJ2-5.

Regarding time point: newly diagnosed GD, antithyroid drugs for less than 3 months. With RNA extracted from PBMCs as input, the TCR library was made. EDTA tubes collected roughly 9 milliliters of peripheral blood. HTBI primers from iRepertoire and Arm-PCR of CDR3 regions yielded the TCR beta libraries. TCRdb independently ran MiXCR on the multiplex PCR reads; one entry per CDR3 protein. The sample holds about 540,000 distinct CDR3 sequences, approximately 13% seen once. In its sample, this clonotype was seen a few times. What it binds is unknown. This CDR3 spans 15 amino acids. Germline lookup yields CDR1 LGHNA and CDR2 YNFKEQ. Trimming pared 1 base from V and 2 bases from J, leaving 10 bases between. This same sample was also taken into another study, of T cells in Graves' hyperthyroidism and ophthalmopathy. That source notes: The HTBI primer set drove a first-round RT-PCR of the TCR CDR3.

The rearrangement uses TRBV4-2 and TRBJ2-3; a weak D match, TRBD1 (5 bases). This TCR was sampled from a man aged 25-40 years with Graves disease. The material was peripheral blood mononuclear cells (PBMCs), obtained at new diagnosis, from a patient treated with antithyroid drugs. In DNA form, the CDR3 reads TGTGCCAGCAGCCAAGTGGCAGGGTTCACAGATACGCAGTATTTT. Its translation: CASSQVAGFTDTQYF.